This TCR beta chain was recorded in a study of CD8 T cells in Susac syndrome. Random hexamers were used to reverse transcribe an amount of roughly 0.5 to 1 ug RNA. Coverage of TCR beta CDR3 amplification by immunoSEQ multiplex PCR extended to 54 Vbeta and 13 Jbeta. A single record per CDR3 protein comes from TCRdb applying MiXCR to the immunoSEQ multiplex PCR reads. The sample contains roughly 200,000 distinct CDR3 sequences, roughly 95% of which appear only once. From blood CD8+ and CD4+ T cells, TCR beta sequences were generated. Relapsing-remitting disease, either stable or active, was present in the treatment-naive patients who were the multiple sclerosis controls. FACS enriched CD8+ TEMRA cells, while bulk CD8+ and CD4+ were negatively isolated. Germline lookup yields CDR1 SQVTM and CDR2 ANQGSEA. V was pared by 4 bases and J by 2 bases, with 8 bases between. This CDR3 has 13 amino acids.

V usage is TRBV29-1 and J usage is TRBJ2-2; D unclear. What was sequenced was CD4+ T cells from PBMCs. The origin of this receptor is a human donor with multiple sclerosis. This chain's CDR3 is CSVGRANTGELFF. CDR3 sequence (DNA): TGCAGCGTTGGCCGCGCTAACACCGGGGAGCTGTTTTTT.